The 31 T cell receptor beta chains reported below all come from one sample, sequenced in a study of T cell repertoires in cytomegalovirus infection. TCRdb re-called the reads with MiXCR, one entry per CDR3 protein. This sample carries 150,000 to 200,000 distinct CDR3 sequences, roughly a fifth of them seen once, and the ten largest clones take approximately 3%. The sample comprised PBMCs. Receptors were obtained from a human donor in good health (CMV status not recorded). Some clones in this sample may be carry-over from other donors' samples.

The chain is built from TRBV28 and TRBJ2-6; possible D gene TRBD1, 6 bases. The V gene lost 3 bases and the J gene lost 7 bases, with 10 bases spanning the gap. Germline values: CDR1 MDHEN, CDR2 SYDVKM. The CDR3 consists of 14 residues. Written as DNA, the CDR3 is TGTGCCAGCAGTTTGCCAGGGGCCGCCAACGTCCTGACTTTC. It is translated as CASSLPGAANVLTF. Full variable domain (rest looked up from reference TRBV28 and TRBJ2-6): DVKVTQSSRYLVKRTGEKVFLECVQDMDHENMFWYRQDPGLGLRLIYFSYDVKMKEKGDIPEGYSVSREKKERFSLILESASTNQTSMYLCASSLPGAANVLTFGAGSRLTVL.

This clonotype occurred a few times. This chain joins TRBV20-1 and TRBJ2-5; 7 positions agree with TRBD1. CDR3 length equals 11 residues. Trimming removed 6 bases from V and 5 bases from J; junction bases left unmatched: 3. The V gene's germline CDR1 is DFQATT and CDR2 SNEGSKA (reference sequence). The CDR3 region is CSALTGETQYF. The CDR3 region has the DNA TGCAGTGCCCTGACAGGGGAGACCCAGTACTTC.

This rearrangement joins TRBV20-1 to TRBJ2-7; 11 bases are shared with TRBD2. The CDR3 loop spans 14 amino acids. In germline, CDR1 is DFQATT, CDR2 SNEGSKA (reference sequence). V dropped 3 bases and J dropped 6; count of bases not matched to a gene: 7. The CDR3 bases are TGCAGTGCTAGGCCACTAGCGGGAGTCTCCGAGCAGTACTTC. The encoded protein is CSARPLAGVSEQYF.

This clonotype was recorded once. This chain uses TRBV5-5 with TRBJ1-1, with 9 bases fitting TRBD1. CDR3 length equals 16 residues. Germline assignment: CDR1 SGHKS and CDR2 YYEKEE (reference sequence). V was clipped by 2 bases and J by 5 bases; unmatched bases: 10. CDR3 protein: CASSFRQTGGGTEAFF. CDR3 in DNA: TGTGCCAGCAGCTTTAGACAAACAGGGGGCGGGACTGAAGCTTTCTTT.

This clonotype was seen only a few times. This chain links TRBV10-3 with TRBJ1-3; 7 positions agree with TRBD1. Germline V gene sequence: CDR1 ENHRY, CDR2 SYGVKD. This CDR3 is built from 13 residues. V shed 6 bases and J 4 bases; nucleotides not matched to a gene: 3. CDR3 sequence: CAIRTGSGNTIYF. The CDR3 nucleotides read TGTGCCATCAGGACAGGGTCAGGAAACACCATATATTTT.

This clonotype was detected many times. The rearrangement links TRBV7-2 to TRBJ1-2; the match to TRBD1 covers 10 bases. Germline V gives CDR1 SGHTA, CDR2 FQGNSA. V dropped 1 base and J dropped 4; count of bases not matched to a gene: 6. This CDR3 spans 16 amino acids. CDR3 nucleotide sequence: TGTGCCAGCAGCTTAGGCCCGGGGACAGGGGCCTATGGCTACACCTTC. Protein sequence: CASSLGPGTGAYGYTF. Combining the CDR3 with reference TRBV7-2 and TRBJ1-2 gives the whole variable domain GAGVSQSPSNKVTEKGKDVELRCDPISGHTALYWYRQSLGQGLEFLIYFQGNSAPDKSGLPSDRFSAERTGGSVSTLTIQRTQQEDSAVYLCASSLGPGTGAYGYTFGSGTRLTVV.

This clonotype was recorded many times. This chain connects TRBV7-2 to TRBJ2-5; TRBD1 is a possible D gene (6 bases). The length of the CDR3 is 15 residues. V lost 1 base to trimming and J lost 2 bases, with 11 bases between them. Germline lookup yields CDR1 SGHTA and CDR2 FQGNSA. CDR3 loop: CASSLGWTAQETQYF. The CDR3 coding sequence is TGTGCCAGCAGCTTAGGGTGGACAGCTCAAGAGACCCAGTACTTC. Together with reference TRBV7-2 and TRBJ2-5, the CDR3 gives the full variable domain: GAGVSQSPSNKVTEKGKDVELRCDPISGHTALYWYRQSLGQGLEFLIYFQGNSAPDKSGLPSDRFSAERTGGSVSTLTIQRTQQEDSAVYLCASSLGWTAQETQYFGPGTRLLVL.

This clonotype was detected many times. This chain uses TRBV7-8 with TRBJ2-3, with 12 bases lining up with TRBD2. The CDR3 has 16 residues. The germline CDR1 and CDR2 sequences are SGHVS and FQNEAQ. V lost 3 bases to trimming and J lost 1 base; unmatched junction nucleotides: 2. CDR3 region: CASSLRLAGGTDTQYF. CDR3 DNA: TGTGCCAGCAGCTTGAGACTAGCGGGGGGCACAGATACGCAGTATTTT.

The chain's CDR3 is CASSPGLTLLKPPEAFF. The CDR3 DNA reads as TGTGCCAGTAGTCCGGGACTGACGTTACTGAAGCCCCCTGAAGCTTTCTTT. The rearrangement uses TRBV19 and TRBJ1-1; tentative D call: TRBD1 (5 bases). CDR3 length equals 17 residues. Germline-derived CDR1 and CDR2 are LNHDA and SQIVND (reference sequence). The V end was cut by 5 bases, the J end by 6 bases, with 25 bases between.

This chain links TRBV7-3 with TRBJ2-2; 12 bases agree with TRBD2. The CDR3 length is 18 residues. V lost 3 bases, J lost 2 bases, and 7 bases stayed unmatched. CDR1 is SGHTA and CDR2 is FQGTGA in the germline V gene. The CDR3 loop reads CASSLGLAGGRNTGELFF. In DNA form, the CDR3 reads TGTGCCAGCAGCTTGGGACTAGCGGGCGGTCGAAACACCGGGGAGCTGTTTTTT.

The CDR3 nucleotides read TGTGCCAGCAGCCTCGGGAGGGCCGGTAGCGATGAGCAGTTCTTC. Its protein is CASSLGRAGSDEQFF. The J gene is TRBJ2-1, the V gene TRBV6-2 or TRBV6-3; 8 nucleotides agree with TRBD2. Losses at the gene ends were 6 bases for V and 8 bases for J; bases not matched to a gene: 12. The V gene's germline CDR1 is MNHEY and CDR2 SVGEGT. CDR3 length: 15 residues.

V is TRBV2 and J is TRBJ1-3; D is uncertain. This CDR3 contains 13 residues. Germline-derived CDR1 and CDR2 are SNHLY and FYNNEI. Trimming took off 2 bases at V and 8 bases at J, with 10 bases between the two ends. The CDR3 region is CASSEKTRDTIYF. The CDR3 DNA reads TGTGCCAGCAGTGAAAAGACGAGAGACACCATATATTTT.

This clonotype was observed a handful of times. V and J are TRBV20-1 and TRBJ2-1; D tentatively reads TRBD1 or TRBD2 (5 bases each). This CDR3 has 15 residues. The V end was cut by 0 bases, the J end by 2 bases, with 11 bases between. The germline V gene encodes CDR1 DFQATT and CDR2 SNEGSKA (reference sequence). For the CDR3, the DNA is TGCAGTGCTAGAGATTTGGGGGTAGCCTACAATGAGCAGTTCTTC. Amino acids: CSARDLGVAYNEQFF.

This clonotype showed up just a few times. The chain is built from TRBV12-3 or TRBV12-4 and TRBJ2-2; D unresolved. Trimming removed 7 bases at V and 1 base at J, with 10 bases between. The CDR3 has 14 residues. The CDR3 DNA follows: TGTGCCAGCAAACGGGCGGAGAACACCGGGGAGCTGTTTTTT. Amino acid sequence: CASKRAENTGELFF.

This rearrangement joins TRBV11-3 to TRBJ2-5, with 8 positions matching TRBD2. The junction had 3 bases not matched to a gene; V was cut back by 1 base and J by 2 bases. Germline CDR1 reads SGHNT; CDR2 reads YENEEA. This CDR3 is built from 15 residues. The CDR3 nucleotides read TGTGCCAGCAGCTTAGCTCGGGAGGGTCAAGAGACCCAGTACTTC. Translating it yields CASSLAREGQETQYF.

V gene TRBV7-2 combines with J gene TRBJ2-1; 7 positions match TRBD2. Germline V lookup: CDR1 SGHTA, CDR2 FQGNSA. The V and J ends lost 1 base and 14 bases, in that order; junction bases with no gene match: 8. The CDR3 loop spans 13 amino acids. CDR3: CASSLERREKEFF. CDR3 DNA sequence: TGTGCCAGCAGCTTAGAACGGCGGGAGAAAGAGTTCTTC.

This rearrangement joins TRBV24-1 to TRBJ2-5, with D uncertain. V was pared by 3 bases and J by 1 base, with 14 bases between. Germline lookup yields CDR1 KGHDR and CDR2 SFDVKD. The CDR3 loop spans 16 amino acids. In nucleotides, the CDR3 is TGTGCCACCAGTGATCGCAGACACGGTTCCCAAGAGACCCAGTACTTC. It yields the protein CATSDRRHGSQETQYF.

The chain recombines TRBV20-1 with TRBJ1-2; no clear D gene. V lost 3 bases to trimming and J lost 3 bases, with 2 bases between them. This CDR3 region has 10 residues. The V gene's germline CDR1 is DFQATT and CDR2 SNEGSKA (reference sequence). The CDR3, as DNA: TGCAGTGCTAGTTACTATGGCTACACCTTC. Translation: CSASYYGYTF.

This clonotype was detected ten times or more. V usage is TRBV20-1 and J usage is TRBJ2-1, with a possible D match to TRBD2 (5 bases). CDR3 size: 14 residues. V was shortened by 5 bases and J by 6 bases, with 17 bases between the two germline ends. Germline V gene sequence: CDR1 DFQATT, CDR2 SNEGSKA (reference sequence). Written as DNA, the CDR3 is TGCAGTGCTTGGGTCGGGATTGTGTCCAATGAGCAGTTCTTC. It yields the protein CSAWVGIVSNEQFF.

This clonotype occurred many times. The V and J genes are TRBV7-2 and TRBJ2-7; D is possibly TRBD1 (6 bases). CDR1 and CDR2 (germline): SGHTA, FQGNSA. The V gene lost 2 bases and the J gene lost 1 base, with 12 bases spanning the gap. The CDR3 has 15 amino acids. CDR3 sequence reads: CASSLFQGSSYEQYF. The CDR3 nucleotides are TGTGCCAGCAGCTTATTTCAGGGGTCATCCTACGAGCAGTACTTC.

Many counts were recorded for this clonotype. The chain combines TRBV7-8 with TRBJ2-7, with 11 bases identical to TRBD1. The CDR3 runs 15 residues. Germline CDR1 reads SGHVS; CDR2 reads FQNEAQ. J gave up 3 bases and V 5 bases, and 6 bases lay outside the gene matches. CDR3 nucleotides: TGTGCCAGCAGCCCGTGGACAGGGGGCTTCTACGAGCAGTACTTC. This gives the protein CASSPWTGGFYEQYF.

Regarding this clonotype: Mismatch with germline at one junction end may stem from a read error. The V gene is TRBV6-6, the J gene TRBJ2-7, with D unresolved. Germline V gene lookup returns CDR1 MNHNY and CDR2 SVGAGI (reference sequence). The length of the CDR3 is 14 residues. The CDR3 sequence: CVSSGFDTTYEQYF. The CDR3 region has the DNA TGTGTCAGCAGTGGGTTCGACACCACCTACGAGCAGTACTTC.

The J gene is TRBJ2-3, the V gene TRBV9, with TRBD2 identical over 7 bases. The CDR3 runs 15 residues. V trimming: 3 bases; J trimming: 0 bases; junction bases outside the gene matches: 4. The germline V gene has CDR1 SGDLS and CDR2 YYNGEE. CDR3 sequence (DNA): TGTGCCAGCAGCGAAGCGGGAAGTAGCACAGATACGCAGTATTTT. Translating it yields CASSEAGSSTDTQYF.

The rearrangement joins TRBV6-2 or TRBV6-3 to TRBJ2-7; D remains unclear. The CDR3 is 14 amino acids. Germline CDR1 MNHEY, CDR2 SVGEGT. Trimming shortened V by 6 bases and J by 0 bases, and 12 bases separated the two germline ends. The CDR3 nucleotides read TGTGCCAGCAGAGAGGAAAAGGTCTCCTACGAGCAGTACTTC. Residues: CASREEKVSYEQYF.

Details on this clonotype: Since a much larger clone is just one base distant, this may be a read error. V gene TRBV7-2 combines with J gene TRBJ2-3; the D is unclear. Germline CDR1 and CDR2: SGHTA and FQGNSA. The ends were cut back, 5 bases at V and 9 bases at J, with 15 bases in the middle. The CDR3 runs to 13 residues. Written as DNA, the CDR3 is TGTGCCAGCAGCGGCCCCGCCCTTGAAACGCAGTATTTT. Translation gives CASSGPALETQYF. Variable domain in full (rest from reference TRBV7-2 and TRBJ2-3): GAGVSQSPSNKVTEKGKDVELRCDPISGHTALYWYRQSLGQGLEFLIYFQGNSAPDKSGLPSDRFSAERTGGSVSTLTIQRTQQEDSAVYLCASSGPALETQYFGPGTRLTVL.

Only a few counts were recorded for this clonotype. The chain carries TRBV10-3 and TRBJ2-1; TRBD2 aligns across 7 bases. The trim removed 9 bases at V and 6 bases at J, leaving 2 bases unmatched. The CDR3 covers 11 residues. Germline V gene sequence: CDR1 ENHRY, CDR2 SYGVKD. CDR3 nucleotide sequence: TGTGCCATGGGGGGGGGCAATGAGCAGTTCTTC. Amino acid sequence: CAMGGGNEQFF.

In its sample, this clonotype was seen many times. The chain employs TRBV28 and TRBJ2-1; 10 bases agree with TRBD2. Germline V gene sequence: CDR1 MDHEN, CDR2 SYDVKM. This CDR3 is built from 16 residues. The V and J ends lost 5 bases and 4 bases, in that order; junction bases with no gene match: 8. This chain's CDR3 is CASSGLLAGSYNEQFF. The DNA for the CDR3 is TGTGCCAGCAGTGGTCTACTAGCGGGGTCTTACAATGAGCAGTTCTTC.

The chain couples TRBV29-1 to TRBJ2-5, with 9 bases fitting TRBD2. Germline V CDR1 and CDR2: SQVTM, ANQGSEA. The CDR3 loop spans 14 amino acids. With 4 bases clipped from V and 7 bases from J, the junction kept 10 bases outside the gene matches. The CDR3 is CSVVASGAAGTQYF. DNA for the CDR3: TGCAGCGTTGTGGCTAGCGGGGCCGCGGGGACCCAGTACTTC.

This rearrangement joins TRBV5-1 to TRBJ2-1; D tentatively fits TRBD1 or TRBD2 (6 bases each). Germline CDR1 is SGHRS and CDR2 is YFSETQ. The CDR3 has 14 amino acids. V lost 1 base and J 5 bases, leaving 10 bases between the germline ends. CDR3 residues: CASSLPGANNEQFF. In DNA, the CDR3 is TGCGCCAGCAGCTTGCCGGGGGCCAACAATGAGCAGTTCTTC.

The chain has TRBV15 and TRBJ1-1; 8 nucleotides match TRBD1. The CDR3 runs to 15 residues. V lost 3 bases, J lost 1 base, and 4 bases stayed unmatched. The germline V gene has CDR1 LNHNV and CDR2 YYDKDF (reference sequence). In DNA form, the CDR3 reads TGTGCCACCAGCAGCCCAGGGGGCCGGAACACTGAAGCTTTCTTT. Its translation: CATSSPGGRNTEAFF. The variable domain in full, completed from reference TRBV15 and TRBJ1-1, reads DAMVIQNPRYQVTQFGKPVTLSCSQTLNHNVMYWYQQKSSQAPKLLFHYYDKDFNNEADTPDNFQSRRPNTSFCFLDIRSPGLGDTAMYLCATSSPGGRNTEAFFGQGTRLTVV.

The rearrangement joins TRBV9 to TRBJ2-1; 8 bases agree with TRBD2. Germline values: CDR1 SGDLS, CDR2 YYNGEE. V shed 2 bases and J 8 bases; nucleotides not matched to a gene: 3. The CDR3 has 13 residues. CDR3 bases: TGTGCCAGCAGCGTTGGACTAGCCGATGAGCAGTTCTTC. Translating it yields CASSVGLADEQFF.